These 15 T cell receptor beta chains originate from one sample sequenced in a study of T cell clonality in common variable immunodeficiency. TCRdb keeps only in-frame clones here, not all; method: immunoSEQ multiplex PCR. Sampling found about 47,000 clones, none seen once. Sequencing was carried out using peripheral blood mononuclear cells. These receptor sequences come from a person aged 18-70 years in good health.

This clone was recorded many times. CDR3 sequence: CSASQGTRNQPQHF. The sequenced CDR3 bases are TGCAGTGCTTCACAGGGCACCCGCAATCAGCCC. The J gene is TRBJ1-5, the V gene TRBV20-1, with TRBD1 as a possible D gene (6 bases). From the germline J gene comes the end of the CDR3, since the read stops 3 residues before it. The CDR3 runs 14 residues. CDR1 DFQATT and CDR2 SNEGSKA come from the germline V gene (reference sequence). Trimming took 5 bases from V and 2 from J, leaving 13 bases between them.

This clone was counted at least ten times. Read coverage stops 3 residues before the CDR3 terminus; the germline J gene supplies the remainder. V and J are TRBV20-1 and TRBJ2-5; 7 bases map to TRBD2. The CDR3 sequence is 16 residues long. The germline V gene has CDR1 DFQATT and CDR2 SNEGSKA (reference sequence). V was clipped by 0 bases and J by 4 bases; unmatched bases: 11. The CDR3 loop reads CSARDYAGVSLETQYF. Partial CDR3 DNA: TGCAGTGCTAGAGATTACGCGGGAGTGTCCCTAGAGACC.

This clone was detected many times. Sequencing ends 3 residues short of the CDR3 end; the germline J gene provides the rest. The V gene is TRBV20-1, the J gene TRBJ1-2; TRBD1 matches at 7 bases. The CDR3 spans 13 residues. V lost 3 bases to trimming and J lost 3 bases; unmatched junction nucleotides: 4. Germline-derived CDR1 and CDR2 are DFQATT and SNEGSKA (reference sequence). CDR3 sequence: CSARTGLDYGYTF. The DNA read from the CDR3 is TGCAGTGCTAGGACAGGGCTCGACTATGGC.

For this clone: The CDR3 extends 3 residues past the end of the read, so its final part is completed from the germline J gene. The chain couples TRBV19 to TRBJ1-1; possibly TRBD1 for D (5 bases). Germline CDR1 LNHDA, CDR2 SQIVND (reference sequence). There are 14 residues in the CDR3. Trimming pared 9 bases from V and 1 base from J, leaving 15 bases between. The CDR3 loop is CASGGPLTNTEAFF. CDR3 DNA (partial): TGTGCCAGCGGGGGTCCCCTTACGAACACTGAA.

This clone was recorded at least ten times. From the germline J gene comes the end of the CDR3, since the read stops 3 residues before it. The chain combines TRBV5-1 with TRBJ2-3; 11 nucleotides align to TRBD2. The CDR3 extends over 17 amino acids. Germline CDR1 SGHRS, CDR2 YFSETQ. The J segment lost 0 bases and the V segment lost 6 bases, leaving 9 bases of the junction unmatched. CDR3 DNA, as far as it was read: TGCGCCAGCAACTGGGGGATAGCGGGGGGGAGCACAGATACG. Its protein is CASNWGIAGGSTDT. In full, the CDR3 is CASNWGIAGGSTDTQYF. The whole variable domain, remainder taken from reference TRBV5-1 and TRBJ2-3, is KAGVTQTPRYLIKTRGQQVTLSCSPISGHRSVSWYQQTPGQGLQFLFEYFSETQRNKGNFPGRFSGRQFSNSRSEMNVSTLELGDSALYLCASNWGIAGGSTDTQYFGPGTRLTVL.

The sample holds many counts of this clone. CDR3: CASSLQGASGYGYTF. The covered CDR3 bases are TGTGCCAGCAGCTTACAGGGGGCTAGCGGCTATGGC. This chain joins TRBV5-4 and TRBJ1-2, with 9 positions matching TRBD1. Sequencing ends 3 residues short of the CDR3 end; the germline J gene provides the rest. Germline lookup yields CDR1 SGHNT and CDR2 YYREEE (reference sequence). The CDR3 covers 15 residues. J lost 4 bases, V lost 2 bases, and 6 bases had no gene match.

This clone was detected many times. The sequenced CDR3 bases are TGCAGTGCCACCCCGATGACAGGGGCCCTTAATCAGCCC. This codes for CSATPMTGALNQP. The whole CDR3 reads CSATPMTGALNQPQHF. This chain links TRBV20-1 with TRBJ1-5; the match to TRBD1 covers 8 bases. The CDR3 end lies 3 residues beyond the end of the read and is filled in from the germline J gene. Germline CDR1 is DFQATT and CDR2 is SNEGSKA (reference sequence). Germline trimming cut 6 bases from V and 4 bases from J; bases unmatched to any gene: 14. This CDR3 region has 16 residues.

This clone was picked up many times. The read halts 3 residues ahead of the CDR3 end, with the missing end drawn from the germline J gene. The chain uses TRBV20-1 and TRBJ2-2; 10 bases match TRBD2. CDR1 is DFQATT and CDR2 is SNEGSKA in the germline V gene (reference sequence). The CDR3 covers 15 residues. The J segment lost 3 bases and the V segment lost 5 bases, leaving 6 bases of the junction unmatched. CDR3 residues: CSASSGLADTGELFF. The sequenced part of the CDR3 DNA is TGCAGTGCTTCCTCCGGACTAGCGGACACCGGGGAG.

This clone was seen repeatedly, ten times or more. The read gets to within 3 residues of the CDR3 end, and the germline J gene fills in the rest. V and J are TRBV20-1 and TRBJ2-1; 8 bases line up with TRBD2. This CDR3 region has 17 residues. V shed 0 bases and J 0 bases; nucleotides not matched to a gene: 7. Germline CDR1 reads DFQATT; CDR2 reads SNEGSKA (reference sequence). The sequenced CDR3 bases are TGCAGTGCTAGAGAGTTTAGCGGGATTAGCTCCTACAATGAG. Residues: CSAREFSGISSYNE. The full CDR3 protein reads CSAREFSGISSYNEQFF.

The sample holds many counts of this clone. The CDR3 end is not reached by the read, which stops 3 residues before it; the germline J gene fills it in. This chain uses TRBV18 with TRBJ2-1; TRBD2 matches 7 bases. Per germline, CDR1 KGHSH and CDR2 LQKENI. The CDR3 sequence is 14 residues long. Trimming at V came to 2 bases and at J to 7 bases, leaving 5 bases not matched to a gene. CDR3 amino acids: CASSPALAINEQFF. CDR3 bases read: TGTGCCAGCTCACCAGCACTAGCGATAAATGAG.

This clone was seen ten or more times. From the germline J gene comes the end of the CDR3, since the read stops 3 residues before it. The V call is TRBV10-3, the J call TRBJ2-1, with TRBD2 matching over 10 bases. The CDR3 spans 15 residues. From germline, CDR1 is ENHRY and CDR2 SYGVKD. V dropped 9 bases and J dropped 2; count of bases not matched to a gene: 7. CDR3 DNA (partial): TGTGCCATGCAACTAGCGGGAAATACCTACAATGAG. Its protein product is CAMQLAGNTYNE. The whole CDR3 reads CAMQLAGNTYNEQFF.

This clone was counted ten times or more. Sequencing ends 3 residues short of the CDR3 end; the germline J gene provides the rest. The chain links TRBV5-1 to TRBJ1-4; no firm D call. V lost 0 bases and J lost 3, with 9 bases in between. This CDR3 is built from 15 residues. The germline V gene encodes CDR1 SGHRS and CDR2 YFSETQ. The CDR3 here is CASSLGALANEKLFF. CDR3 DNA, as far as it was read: TGCGCCAGCAGCTTGGGAGCGCTTGCTAATGAAAAA.

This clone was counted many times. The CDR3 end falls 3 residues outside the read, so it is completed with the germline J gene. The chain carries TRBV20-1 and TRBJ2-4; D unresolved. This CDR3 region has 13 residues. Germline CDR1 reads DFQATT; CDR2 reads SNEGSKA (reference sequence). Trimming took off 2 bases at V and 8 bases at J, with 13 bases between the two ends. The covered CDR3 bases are TGCAGTGCTAGAACTGAATTATCGGACATT. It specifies CSARTELSDI. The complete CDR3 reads CSARTELSDIQYF.

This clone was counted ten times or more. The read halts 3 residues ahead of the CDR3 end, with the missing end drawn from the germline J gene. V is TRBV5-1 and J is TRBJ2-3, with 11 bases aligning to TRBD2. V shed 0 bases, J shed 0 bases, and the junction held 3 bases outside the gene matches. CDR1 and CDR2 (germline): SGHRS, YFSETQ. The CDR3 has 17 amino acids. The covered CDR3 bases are TGCGCCAGCAGCTTGGCTAGCGGGGGGTCTAGCACAGATACG. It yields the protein CASSLASGGSSTDT. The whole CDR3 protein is CASSLASGGSSTDTQYF.

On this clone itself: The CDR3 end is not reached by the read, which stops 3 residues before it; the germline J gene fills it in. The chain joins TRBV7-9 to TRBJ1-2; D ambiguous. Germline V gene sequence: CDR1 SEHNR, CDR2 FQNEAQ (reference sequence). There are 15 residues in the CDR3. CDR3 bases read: TGTGCCAGCAGCTTAGTCGGGCTAGCTTTCGACGAC. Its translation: CASSLVGLAFDD. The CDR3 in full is CASSLVGLAFDDYTF.